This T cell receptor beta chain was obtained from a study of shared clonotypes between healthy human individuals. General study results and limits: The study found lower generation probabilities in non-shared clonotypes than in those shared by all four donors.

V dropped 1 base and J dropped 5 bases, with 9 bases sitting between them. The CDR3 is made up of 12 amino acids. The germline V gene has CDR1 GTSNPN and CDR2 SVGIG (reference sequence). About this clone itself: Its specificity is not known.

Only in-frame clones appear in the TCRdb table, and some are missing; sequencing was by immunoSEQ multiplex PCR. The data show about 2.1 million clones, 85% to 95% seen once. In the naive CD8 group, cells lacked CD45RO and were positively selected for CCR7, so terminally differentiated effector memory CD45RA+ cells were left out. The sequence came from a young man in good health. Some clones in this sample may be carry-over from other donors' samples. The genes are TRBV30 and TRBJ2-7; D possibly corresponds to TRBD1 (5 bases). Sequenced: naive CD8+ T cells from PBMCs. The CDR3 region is CAWSETGDEQYF. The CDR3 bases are TGTGCCTGGAGTGAAACAGGAGACGAGCAGTACTTC.